This T cell receptor (beta chain) was sequenced in a study of patients and donors after allogeneic stem cell transplantation. TCRdb analysed the RT-PCR reads with MiXCR anew, one entry per CDR3 protein. The data contain fewer than 500,000 distinct CDR3 sequences, approximately 16% of them seen just once; the ten biggest clones take up about 7%. Germline-derived CDR1 and CDR2 are MNHEY and SVGAGI. The CDR3 has 15 amino acids. Trimming removed 0 bases from V and 5 bases from J, with 13 bases in between. The chain is built from TRBV6-5 and TRBJ1-1, with D perhaps TRBD1 (5 bases). This sequence originates from a human donor who was either an allogeneic HSCT recipient or a stem cell or donor lymphocyte infusion donor (not recorded which). It is not recorded whose cells these are; they may come from a transplant donor. Sequencing was done on a sample of blood, either unsorted or a sorted T cell fraction (not recorded which). The CDR3 DNA is TGTGCCAGCAGTTACTCTGGCGGGGGGGGGACTGAAGCTTTCTTT. It is translated as CASSYSGGGGTEAFF.